Listed below are T cell receptor beta chains from one sample, sequenced in a study of blood T cell repertoires in COVID-19. Assay used: immunoSEQ multiplex PCR; TCRdb lists only in-frame clones, some missing. This table has 250,000 or so clones, 70% to 90% appearing once. Sequenced: peripheral blood. The origin of the receptors is a woman between 25 and 40 years old with COVID-19, enrolled during active disease. CDR3s include the opening cysteine and the closing phenylalanine or tryptophan. The D gene is left open where the match is weak. Expanded clones are given a class, and other clones once, few, many or no size at all.

V	D	size	J	DNA	CDR3
TRBV18	NA	NA	TRBJ2-3	TGTGCCAGCTCACCAGCAGGGGGCACAGATACGCAGTATTTT	CASSPAGGTDTQYF
TRBV29-1	TRBD1	NA	TRBJ2-7	TGCAGCGTGTCACCTGCCGGGACAGGGCTCCACGAGCAGTACTTC	CSVSPAGTGLHEQYF
TRBV7-2	NA	NA	TRBJ1-1	TGTGCCAGCAGCACCCCAGACAGTGAAGCTTTCTTT	CASSTPDSEAFF
TRBV7-9	NA	NA	TRBJ1-1	TGTGCCAGCAGCCCCCAGGGCGACACTGAAGCTTTCTTT	CASSPQGDTEAFF
TRBV30	TRBD1	NA	TRBJ1-2	TGTGCCTGGAGGCGGACAGGGGGCGACTATGGCTACACCTTC	CAWRRTGGDYGYTF
TRBV29-1	TRBD1	once	TRBJ1-2	TGCAGCGTCCCCGGCGGCTCAGGGGGCGCGAACTATGGCTACACCTTC	CSVPGGSGGANYGYTF
TRBV11-2	NA	once	TRBJ1-4	TGTGCCAGCAGCTTACAGGGTCTTAATGAAAAACTGTTTTTT	CASSLQGLNEKLFF
TRBV10-1	NA	NA	TRBJ2-2	TGCGCCAGCAGGACAGAGAACACCGGGGAGCTGTTTTTT	CASRTENTGELFF
TRBV7-9	NA	NA	TRBJ2-4	TGTGCCAGCAGCTTGTCCAGGGTCGATTCCAAAAACATTCAGTACTTC	CASSLSRVDSKNIQYF
TRBV7-9	NA	once	TRBJ2-1	TGTGCCAGCAGCTCGCCCAAGGGGGTCAATGAGCAGTTCTTC	CASSSPKGVNEQFF
TRBV7-2	NA	NA	TRBJ1-1	TGTGCCAGCAGCTTAATGCGAATGGGGCAGGGCACTGAAGCTTTCTTT	CASSLMRMGQGTEAFF
TRBV4-3	TRBD2	NA	TRBJ2-3	TGCGCCAGCAGCCAAGGTCTAGCGGGGGGGACAGATACGCAGTATTTT	CASSQGLAGGTDTQYF
TRBV7-2	TRBD2	NA	TRBJ2-1	TGTGCCAGCAGCTTTGGACTAGGTAGCGATGAGCAGTTCTTC	CASSFGLGSDEQFF
TRBV15	NA	NA	TRBJ1-6	TGTGCCACGTCGGGCTCCTATAATTCACCCCTCCACTTT	CATSGSYNSPLHF
TRBV7-2	NA	NA	TRBJ2-1	TGTGCCAGCAGCTTAGGACCCCCCTCCAGCGCGTGGAATGAGCAGTTCTTC	CASSLGPPSSAWNEQFF
TRBV5-5	TRBD1	NA	TRBJ1-1	TGTGCCAGCAGCGAACGACAGGGCGGTAATCTATTTGAAGCTTTCTTT	CASSERQGGNLFEAFF
TRBV15	TRBD1	NA	TRBJ1-4	TGTGCCACCAGCGCTCCGGGACAGGGGGCGGGGGGTGAAAAACTGTTTTTT	CATSAPGQGAGGEKLFF
TRBV2	TRBD1	few	TRBJ1-1	TGTGCCAGCAGCCTGGGACAGGGGTGGACTGAAGCTTTCTTT	CASSLGQGWTEAFF
TRBV24-1	NA	NA	TRBJ1-4	TGTGCCACCTTGGGCGGGGAGGATGAAAAACTGTTTTTT	CATLGGEDEKLFF
TRBV3-1/TRBV3-2	NA	NA	TRBJ1-4	TGTGCCAGCAGCCAGGACGGTATGGGGAGCTCGAATGAAAAACTGTTTTTT	CASSQDGMGSSNEKLFF
TRBV2	NA	NA	TRBJ1-3	TGTGCCAGCATTGGACAGACTGGAAACACCATATATTTT	CASIGQTGNTIYF
TRBV10-3	NA	NA	TRBJ1-6	TGTGCCATCAGTGAGGGCGGCGGTGTACCGAATTCACCCCTCCACTTT	CAISEGGGVPNSPLHF
TRBV7-9	TRBD1	NA	TRBJ2-7	TGTGCCAGCAGCTCCTTAGACAGGGGCCCGACCGGACCCAACTACGAGCAGTACTTC	CASSSLDRGPTGPNYEQYF
TRBV5-1	TRBD1	NA	TRBJ1-1	TGCGCCAGCAGCTTAGGACAGGGGTCTGTCTGGGAGAACACTGAAGCTTTCTTT	CASSLGQGSVWENTEAFF
TRBV3-1/TRBV3-2	NA	once	TRBJ1-2	TGTGCCAGCAGCCAAGGAAGGGGTCTTGGCTATGGCTACACCTTC	CASSQGRGLGYGYTF
TRBV7-9	TRBD1	NA	TRBJ2-1	TGTGCCAGCAGCTTCCGAGGACAGGGCGACAATGAGCAGTTCTTC	CASSFRGQGDNEQFF
TRBV6-5	NA	NA	TRBJ2-1	TGTGCCAGCAGTTACTCAGACTATAATGAGCAGTTCTTC	CASSYSDYNEQFF
TRBV28	NA	NA	TRBJ1-6	TGTGCCAGCAGTTTTGCCAGCAGGGCACCCCTCCACTTT	CASSFASRAPLHF
TRBV3-1/TRBV3-2	TRBD2	NA	TRBJ2-5	TGTGCCAGCAAAGTACTAGCGGGAGAAGAGACCCAGTACTTC	CASKVLAGEETQYF
TRBV24-1	TRBD2	NA	TRBJ2-2	TGTGCCACCAGTGATGCTGTACTAGCGGAGAACACCGGGGAGCTGTTTTTT	CATSDAVLAENTGELFF
TRBV7-2	NA	NA	TRBJ1-1	TGTGCCAGCAGCGTAGTACCCGCAGGGGAAGGCACTGAAGCTTTCTTT	CASSVVPAGEGTEAFF
TRBV24-1	NA	once	TRBJ2-3	TGTGCCACCAGTGGCAGAACAGGGACCGACACGCAGTATTTT	CATSGRTGTDTQYF
TRBV3-1/TRBV3-2	TRBD1	NA	TRBJ1-4	TGTGCCAGCAGGCGGACAGGGTATAATGAAAAACTGTTTTTT	CASRRTGYNEKLFF
TRBV27	NA	NA	TRBJ2-5	TGTGCCAGCAGTTTAGAGCGGGCCGGGGTCGCCCAGTACTTC	CASSLERAGVAQYF
TRBV28	NA	NA	TRBJ2-5	TGTGCCAGCAGTAAATACAGGGAAGAGACCCAGTACTTC	CASSKYREETQYF
TRBV21-1	NA	NA	TRBJ1-5	TGTGCCAGCAGCCGAAGGACAGCTTATCAGCCCCAGCATTTT	CASSRRTAYQPQHF
TRBV4-2	NA	NA	TRBJ1-2	TGTGCCAGCAGCCAAGAGGTTCTAGAAAACTATGGCTACACCTTC	CASSQEVLENYGYTF
TRBV28	NA	NA	TRBJ1-1	TGTGCCAGCAGCCCTCCAGGGATGCGGACTGAAGCTTTCTTT	CASSPPGMRTEAFF
TRBV6-6	NA	NA	TRBJ1-2	TGTGCCAGCAGTTACTCAAGGGGTGGAGCAGGCTATGGCTACACCTTC	CASSYSRGGAGYGYTF
TRBV6-5	TRBD1	once	TRBJ1-2	TGTGCCAGCAGTCCCAGGGGGCAACTTGGCTACACCTTC	CASSPRGQLGYTF
TRBV10-1	NA	NA	TRBJ1-4	TGCGCCAGCAGTGATTACAGCCCAGCGGCTAATGAAAAACTGTTTTTT	CASSDYSPAANEKLFF
TRBV28	TRBD1	NA	TRBJ1-5	TGTGCCAGCAGGGACACAGGGGCTTGGCAGCCCCAGCATTTT	CASRDTGAWQPQHF